The present T cell receptor beta chain was sequenced within a study of regulatory T cells in long-lasting Graves disease. Whole-study results and caveats: Preferential use of TRBV28, TRBJ1-2 and TRBJ2-5 was seen in persistent disease. Less diverse TCR repertoires were seen in persistent Graves' patients than in newly diagnosed ones.

As to time point: persistent/refractory GD, antithyroid drugs over 5 years with positive TRAb. PBMCs were the source of the RNA used for TCR sequencing. The patients were enrolled through endocrinology in Xi'an, China. Building the TCR beta libraries relied on iRepertoire HTBI primers, and CDR3 regions underwent Arm-PCR. In the authors' workflow: Throughout the samples, researchers identified 60 to 70 TRBV and roughly 13 TRBJ segments. TCRdb itself ran the multiplex PCR reads through MiXCR, one entry per CDR3 protein. It is TCRdb's table, rather than the study itself, that gives the V and J calls and clone size. The table shows approximately 400,000 distinct CDR3 sequences, with less than 25% occurring only once. Trimming shortened V by 6 bases and J by 6 bases, and 17 bases separated the two germline ends. The CDR3 has 14 amino acids. The germline CDR1 and CDR2 sequences are MDHEN and SYDVKM. In this sample, this clonotype turned up many times. The target antigen is unknown.

The sequence was obtained from a female donor with Graves disease. The chain combines TRBV28 with TRBJ2-5, with a weak D call TRBD1 (6 bases). The source material was peripheral blood mononuclear cells (PBMCs), sampled when the disease was refractory, from a patient treated with antithyroid drugs. The CDR3 region has the DNA TGTGCCAGCAGCACGGACAGACCCGGGCAGACCCAGTACTTC. Translation: CASSTDRPGQTQYF. Looking up the rest from reference TRBV28 and TRBJ2-5 gives the full variable domain: DVKVTQSSRYLVKRTGEKVFLECVQDMDHENMFWYRQDPGLGLRLIYFSYDVKMKEKGDIPEGYSVSREKKERFSLILESASTNQTSMYLCASSTDRPGQTQYFGPGTRLLVL.